This T cell receptor (beta chain) was observed in a study of CXCR3-negative and CXCR3-positive naive CD8 T cells (dated by TCRdb to between 2019 and 2020). With respect to the entire study: In total, roughly 150 million TRB reads were obtained, or roughly 1.5 +/- 0.3 million reads per library. Diversity and physicochemical repertoire analyses covered under twelve donors pooled from two independent experiments. The TRBV-TRBJ cluster analysis covered naive subsets from 5 donors and memory cells from 3 donors.

The sample was run on a NextSeq 550. The Human TCR Profiling Kit (MiLaboratory) was used to make UMI-labeled 5' RACE TRB cDNA libraries. cDNA synthesis used the entire amount of extracted RNA, and PCR amplification then used the entire amount of cDNA produced. Libraries were prepared in parallel with an identical number of PCR cycles. The authors' analysis ran thus. MIGEC and MiXCR extracted about 53,000 +/- 10,000 unique UMI-labeled TRB cDNA molecules per library, requiring at least two reads per UMI. An average of approximately 40,000 +/- 10,000 functional in-frame TRB CDR3 nucleotide clonotypes without stop codons was found per library. After downsampling to 5000 UMI-labeled TRB molecules per sample, diversity metrics such as normalized Shannon-Wiener and Chao1 were calculated in VDJtools. VDJtools was used to calculate clonotype-size-weighted physicochemical properties of the central five CDR3 residues, namely interaction energy, strength, volume and Kidera factor 4. After reprocessing by TCRdb, each CDR3 protein sequence is one entry, and no DNA is given. TCRdb, not the authors, supplied the V and J calls. This sample's table carries 38,000 or so distinct CDR3 sequences. The ten largest account for roughly 1.8% of the sample.

Overall study results and their limits: Surface CD5, linked to self-reactivity in mice, was comparable between naive subsets; TCR interaction strength was therefore also inferred from TRB CDR3 physicochemical properties. Comparably high repertoire diversity was found in both naive subsets, whereas much lower repertoire diversity was found in memory CD8+ T cells. TRBV-TRBJ usage was similar between naive CXCR3-negative and CXCR3-positive cells from the same donor, while memory cells showed distinct patterns. Freshly isolated PBMCs were used for most assays because CXCR3 expression went down partially after cryopreservation. TRB CDR3s from CXCR3-positive naive cells showed higher hydrophobicity (lower Kidera factor 4), lower energy, and higher strength and volume indices than CXCR3-negative naive cells.

The CDR3 covers 16 residues, taking in both the cysteine and the phenylalanine. No DNA is recorded. The germline V gene (reference sequence) gives CDR1 as DFQATT and CDR2 as SNEGSKA. For every CD8+ T cell subset, under 350,000 cells were flow-sorted straight into RLT lysis buffer, and each subset was sorted in triplicate. To exclude memory contaminants, naive CD8+ T cells were stringently defined as CD45RO-CCR7+CD27+CD95-. Peripheral blood mononuclear cells were isolated from buffy coats by standard density gradient centrifugation. A FACSAria III was used to flow-sort naive CD8+ T cells into CXCR3-negative and CXCR3-positive populations. Total RNA was extracted from sorted cells with an RNeasy Mini Kit. With respect to this clonotype: The target of this receptor is not known.

The chain is assembled from TRBV20-1 and TRBJ1-5; TCRdb reports TRBD1, a call that lacks DNA to check it against. The receptor was isolated from a human donor in good health. Some clones in this sample may be carry-over from other donors' samples. Sample: naive CXCR3- CD8+ T cells from blood. This specimen's cell subset or site label, per the study, means: CD45RO-CCR7+CD27+CD95- naive CD8+ T cells lacking CXCR3 (TNR3-). The CDR3 corresponds to CGASRPMGGRSQPQHF.